Below are 20 T cell receptor beta chains sequenced from a single sample in a study of blood T cell repertoires in COVID-19. Assay used: immunoSEQ multiplex PCR; TCRdb lists only in-frame clones, some missing. The sample shows 150,000 to 200,000 clones, around four fifths of them seen only once. Source material: peripheral blood. These receptors were collected from a man in his 60s with COVID-19, enrolled during active disease.

The V gene is TRBV6-5, the J gene TRBJ1-6; 8 bases align to TRBD1. With V trimmed by 6 bases and J by 5 bases, 6 bases remained unmatched. Per germline, CDR1 MNHEY and CDR2 SVGAGI. The CDR3 is 15 amino acids. The CDR3 loop reads CASRGPTGDNSPLHF. The CDR3 DNA reads as TGTGCCAGCAGGGGCCCGACAGGGGATAATTCACCCCTCCACTTT.

In its sample, this clone was seen a few times. The chain has TRBV19 and TRBJ1-2; unclear D gene. CDR1 is LNHDA and CDR2 is SQIVND in the germline V gene (reference sequence). Trimming took off 4 bases at V and 3 bases at J, with 12 bases between the two ends. This CDR3 has 14 residues. The CDR3 sequence: CASSKLAAHYGYTF. CDR3 DNA sequence: TGTGCCAGTAGTAAGCTAGCCGCGCACTATGGCTACACCTTC.

This clone showed up just a few times. This chain connects TRBV7-9 to TRBJ1-2, with TRBD1 as a possible D gene (6 bases). The V end was cut by 4 bases, the J end by 8 bases, with 11 bases between. The germline V gene encodes CDR1 SEHNR and CDR2 FQNEAQ (reference sequence). The CDR3 sequence is 12 residues long. The CDR3 protein is CASSSSGVGYTF. The CDR3 coding sequence is TGTGCCAGCAGCTCCTCAGGGGTAGGCTACACCTTC. Based on the CDR3 plus reference TRBV7-9 and TRBJ1-2, the full variable domain is DTGVSQNPRHKITKRGQNVTFRCDPISEHNRLYWYRQTLGQGPEFLTYFQNEAQLEKSRLLSDRFSAERPKGSFSTLEIQRTEQGDSAMYLCASSSSGVGYTFGSGTRLTVV.

The V and J genes are TRBV5-1 and TRBJ1-1, with 7 nucleotides matching TRBD1. This CDR3 has 15 residues. Germline values: CDR1 SGHRS, CDR2 YFSETQ. V gave up 0 bases and J gave up 3 bases; unmatched junction bases: 5. The CDR3 loop reads CASSLEGRGDTEAFF. The DNA for the CDR3 is TGCGCCAGCAGCTTGGAAGGCAGGGGGGACACTGAAGCTTTCTTT.

V is TRBV5-1 and J is TRBJ1-1; D perhaps matches TRBD1 (6 bases). V lost 4 bases to trimming and J lost 1 base, with 14 bases between them. Germline V gene sequence: CDR1 SGHRS, CDR2 YFSETQ. The CDR3 covers 15 residues. CDR3 bases: TGCGCCAGCAGCGCCAAGGGGGTTCCGAACACTGAAGCTTTCTTT. Residues: CASSAKGVPNTEAFF.

The chain recombines TRBV20-1 with TRBJ2-7, with D tentatively TRBD2 (6 bases). Germline V CDR1 and CDR2: DFQATT, SNEGSKA (reference sequence). V lost 4 bases, J lost 13 bases, and 14 bases lay in between. There are 10 residues in the CDR3. CDR3 protein: CSATSGTPYF. Here the CDR3 DNA reads TGCAGTGCTACGTCCGGGACTCCTTACTTC.

The chain is built from TRBV3-1 (or the pseudogene TRBV3-2) and TRBJ1-6; D not resolved. The CDR3 is 14 amino acids. Trimming stripped 1 base from V and 8 bases from J, with 9 bases between. CDR1 LGHDT and CDR2 YNNKEL come from the germline V gene (reference sequence). Here the CDR3 reads CASSQVSGDSPLHF. CDR3 DNA: TGTGCCAGCAGCCAAGTATCCGGGGATTCACCCCTCCACTTT.

V usage is TRBV13 and J usage is TRBJ1-3; D may be TRBD1 (5 bases). There are 15 residues in the CDR3. Between the trimmed V and J ends, which lost 8 bases and 0 bases, there was a span of 14 bases. Germline loops: CDR1 PRHDT, CDR2 FYEKMQ (reference sequence). CDR3 region: CASGTFAASGNTIYF. The CDR3 DNA reads as TGTGCCAGCGGGACTTTCGCAGCCTCTGGAAACACCATATATTTT.

The chain combines TRBV25-1 with TRBJ1-4; weak D call: TRBD1 (5 bases). V shed 2 bases and J shed 10 bases, with 17 bases lying between them. Germline CDR1 reads MGHDK; CDR2 reads SYGVNS. This CDR3 comprises 15 residues. CDR3 region: CASSEGGGSFSKLFF. CDR3 bases: TGTGCCAGCAGTGAAGGGGGGGGTTCGTTTTCAAAACTGTTTTTT.

The gene calls are TRBV6-6 and TRBJ1-3; weak D call: TRBD1 (6 bases). Between the trimmed V and J ends, which lost 5 bases and 3 bases, there was a span of 14 bases. This CDR3 has 15 amino acids. CDR1 MNHNY and CDR2 SVGAGI come from the germline V gene (reference sequence). The CDR3 DNA reads as TGTGCCAGCAGTCCCCGGGGGGCACGTGGAAACACCATATATTTT. Residues: CASSPRGARGNTIYF.

This clone was found a few times. This chain uses TRBV4-1 with TRBJ2-5, with 10 bases that match TRBD2. The V gene end was trimmed by 5 bases and the J gene end by 4 bases; junction bases not matched to a gene: 7. CDR1 MGHRA and CDR2 YSYEKL come from the germline V gene. The CDR3 covers 15 residues. The chain's CDR3 is CASSILAGDRETQYF. CDR3 coding DNA: TGCGCCAGCAGCATTCTAGCGGGAGACCGAGAGACCCAGTACTTC.

In DNA, the CDR3 is TGTGCCAGCAGCCAAGTGAGGCAGACTTATGGCTACACCTTC. Translation gives CASSQVRQTYGYTF. The chain joins TRBV3-1 (or the pseudogene TRBV3-2) to TRBJ1-2; no clear D gene. V was shortened by 1 base and J by 5 bases, with 11 bases between the two germline ends. Germline assignment: CDR1 LGHDT and CDR2 YNNKEL (reference sequence). The CDR3 is made up of 14 amino acids.

V is TRBV3-1 (or the pseudogene TRBV3-2) and J is TRBJ2-7; the D is unclear. Germline CDR1 and CDR2: LGHDT and YNNKEL (reference sequence). This CDR3 region has 15 residues. V lost 0 bases and J 1 base, leaving 10 bases between the germline ends. The CDR3 DNA sequence: TGTGCCAGCAGCCAAGAAGCCGCCACTTCCTACGAGCAGTACTTC. Translating it yields CASSQEAATSYEQYF.

The rearrangement uses TRBV11-2 and TRBJ2-7; D is unclear. Per germline, CDR1 SGHAT and CDR2 FQNNGV. The CDR3 has 14 amino acids. Trimming took off 1 base at V and 0 bases at J, with 7 bases between the two ends. The CDR3 bases are TGTGCCAGCAGCTTAGCCGCGAACTCCTACGAGCAGTACTTC. It is translated as CASSLAANSYEQYF.

This clone was counted only a few times. The gene calls are TRBV12-3 or TRBV12-4 and TRBJ2-5; no firm D call. There are 11 residues in the CDR3. V was clipped by 6 bases and J by 7 bases, with 9 bases between them. The CDR3 spells CASRNPGTQYF. The CDR3 region has the DNA TGTGCCAGCAGAAACCCAGGGACCCAGTACTTC.

The J gene is TRBJ2-1, the V gene TRBV6-5, with D perhaps TRBD1 (6 bases). The CDR3 spans 15 residues. Germline assignment: CDR1 MNHEY and CDR2 SVGAGI. Trimming stripped 4 bases from V and 3 bases from J, with 13 bases between. DNA of the CDR3: TGTGCCAGCAGTTTGACAGGACAATTCTACAATGAGCAGTTCTTC. Its translation: CASSLTGQFYNEQFF.

This clone was seen only once. As DNA, the CDR3 is TGTGCCAGCAGGCAAACAGGGGGCTCTGAAGCTTTCTTT. Its protein product is CASRQTGGSEAFF. V usage is TRBV27 and J usage is TRBJ1-1, with 9 positions matching TRBD1. V dropped 6 bases and J dropped 6; count of bases not matched to a gene: 5. The germline V gene has CDR1 MNHEY and CDR2 SMNVEV (reference sequence). The CDR3 runs 13 residues.

The chain links TRBV3-1 (or the pseudogene TRBV3-2) to TRBJ2-5; TRBD2 aligns across 8 bases. Losses at the gene ends were 4 bases for V and 5 bases for J; bases not matched to a gene: 9. Germline CDR1 reads LGHDT; CDR2 reads YNNKEL (reference sequence). This CDR3 comprises 15 residues. The CDR3 DNA reads as TGTGCCAGCAGCCCAGGAGCCGGGAGGGGGGAGACCCAGTACTTC. This gives the protein CASSPGAGRGETQYF.

The chain uses TRBV5-1 and TRBJ2-7, with D unresolved. Germline V gives CDR1 SGHRS, CDR2 YFSETQ. This CDR3 has 14 residues. The ends were cut back, 4 bases at V and 5 bases at J, with 16 bases in the middle. The CDR3 here is CASSAHGTGDEQYF. The CDR3, as DNA: TGCGCCAGCAGCGCCCATGGTACCGGAGACGAGCAGTACTTC.

The V and J genes are TRBV19 and TRBJ1-3, with TRBD1 identical over 7 bases. Germline-derived CDR1 and CDR2 are LNHDA and SQIVND (reference sequence). The CDR3 sequence is 15 residues long. Trimming took 5 bases from V and 4 from J; bases not matched to a gene: 8. The CDR3 DNA sequence: TGTGCCAGTAGTTCACAGGGGAGCTACGGAAACACCATATATTTT. It yields the protein CASSSQGSYGNTIYF.